These T cell receptor beta chains were read from a single sample in a study of graft-versus-host responses after intestinal transplantation. Their recognized antigens are unknown. Measured with immunoSEQ multiplex PCR; TCRdb has only the in-frame clones, and not every one. The sample holds roughly 120,000 clones; approximately 96% are singletons and the top ten take over 2.5%. The sequences come from unstimulated CD8+ T cells sorted from spleen or lymph node cells, collected before intestinal transplant. The origin of the receptors is a human donor who received an intestinal transplant. CDR3s include the opening cysteine and the closing phenylalanine or tryptophan. Fields, in order: J gene, clone size, V gene, D gene, CDR3 protein, CDR3 DNA. D genes are given only for firm matches. The size entry is marked missing in some rows and otherwise reads once, few, many or a size class.

j_gene: TRBJ2-1; abundance: NA; v_gene: TRBV13; d_gene: NA; CDR3aa: CASSVSGSSYNEQFF; CDR3nt: TGTGCCAGCAGCGTATCAGGGAGCTCCTACAATGAGCAGTTCTTC
j_gene: TRBJ1-5; abundance: NA; v_gene: TRBV1; d_gene: NA; CDR3aa: CTSSIYKGPFVSNQPQHF; CDR3nt: TGCACCAGCAGCATTTATAAGGGGCCCTTCGTTAGCAATCAGCCCCAGCATTTT
j_gene: TRBJ2-7; abundance: once; v_gene: TRBV9; d_gene: TRBD2; CDR3aa: CASTPGASGMGYEQYF; CDR3nt: TGTGCCAGCACCCCAGGGGCTAGCGGGATGGGGTACGAGCAGTACTTC
j_gene: TRBJ1-1; abundance: NA; v_gene: TRBV19; d_gene: NA; CDR3aa: CASSIPRDYTEAFF; CDR3nt: TGTGCCAGTAGTATCCCCAGGGATTACACTGAAGCTTTCTTT
j_gene: TRBJ2-7; abundance: NA; v_gene: TRBV5-8; d_gene: NA; CDR3aa: CASSPQAGLPGSYEQYF; CDR3nt: TGTGCCAGCAGCCCACAGGCGGGGCTACCCGGCTCCTACGAGCAGTACTTC
j_gene: TRBJ2-7; abundance: NA; v_gene: TRBV25-1; d_gene: NA; CDR3aa: CASTPPGAYEQYF; CDR3nt: TGTGCCAGCACCCCCCCCGGGGCCTACGAGCAGTACTTC
j_gene: TRBJ1-1; abundance: NA; v_gene: TRBV27; d_gene: NA; CDR3aa: CASSLGVLNTEAFF; CDR3nt: TGTGCCAGCAGTTTAGGGGTATTAAACACTGAAGCTTTCTTT
j_gene: TRBJ2-2; abundance: NA; v_gene: TRBV5-1; d_gene: NA; CDR3aa: CASSWNRGLATGELFF; CDR3nt: TGCGCCAGCAGCTGGAACCGAGGCCTAGCCACCGGGGAGCTGTTTTTT
j_gene: TRBJ2-1; abundance: NA; v_gene: TRBV11-2; d_gene: TRBD2; CDR3aa: CASSLAPGGRVDNEQLF; CDR3nt: TGTGCCAGCAGCTTAGCTCCGGGGGGGCGGGTAGACAATGAGCAGCTCTTC
j_gene: TRBJ2-7; abundance: NA; v_gene: TRBV19; d_gene: TRBD2; CDR3aa: CASSIDYDIAGLAYEQYF; CDR3nt: TGTGCCAGTAGTATAGATTATGATATAGCGGGGCTCGCCTACGAGCAGTACTTC
j_gene: TRBJ2-1; abundance: NA; v_gene: TRBV19; d_gene: NA; CDR3aa: CASSSSSFSYNEQFF; CDR3nt: TGTGCCAGTAGTTCAAGTTCTTTCTCCTACAATGAGCAGTTCTTC
j_gene: TRBJ2-1; abundance: once; v_gene: TRBV6-5; d_gene: NA; CDR3aa: CASSYRTGRPYNEQFF; CDR3nt: TGTGCCAGCAGTTACAGAACAGGGCGACCCTACAATGAGCAGTTCTTC
j_gene: TRBJ1-2; abundance: NA; v_gene: TRBV14; d_gene: TRBD1; CDR3aa: CASSQTTGEFYGYTF; CDR3nt: TGTGCCAGCAGCCAAACCACAGGGGAGTTCTATGGCTACACCTTC
j_gene: TRBJ1-4; abundance: NA; v_gene: TRBV6-5; d_gene: TRBD1; CDR3aa: CASSPGQDNEKLFF; CDR3nt: TGTGCCAGCAGTCCGGGACAGGACAATGAAAAACTGTTTTTT
j_gene: TRBJ2-5; abundance: NA; v_gene: TRBV15; d_gene: TRBD2; CDR3aa: CATSRDLALAGETQYF; CDR3nt: TGTGCCACCAGCAGAGATTTGGCACTAGCGGGAGAGACCCAGTACTTC
j_gene: TRBJ1-1; abundance: NA; v_gene: TRBV7-8; d_gene: NA; CDR3aa: CASSHMGTEAFF; CDR3nt: TGTGCCAGCAGCCACATGGGCACTGAAGCTTTCTTT
j_gene: TRBJ2-7; abundance: NA; v_gene: TRBV27; d_gene: TRBD2; CDR3aa: CASSLSAGEAYEQYF; CDR3nt: TGTGCCAGCAGTTTATCGGCGGGAGAGGCCTACGAGCAGTACTTC
j_gene: TRBJ1-5; abundance: NA; v_gene: TRBV28; d_gene: TRBD1; CDR3aa: CASSETGNSNQPQHF; CDR3nt: TGTGCCAGCAGTGAGACAGGGAATAGCAATCAGCCCCAGCATTTT
j_gene: TRBJ1-2; abundance: NA; v_gene: TRBV6-6; d_gene: NA; CDR3aa: CASFGGEGHGYTF; CDR3nt: TGTGCCAGCTTCGGAGGTGAGGGACATGGCTACACCTTC
j_gene: TRBJ1-4; abundance: NA; v_gene: TRBV28; d_gene: NA; CDR3aa: CASSPRFEGVSEKLFF; CDR3nt: TGTGCCAGCAGTCCGAGGTTCGAGGGCGTGAGTGAAAAACTGTTTTTT
j_gene: TRBJ2-7; abundance: NA; v_gene: TRBV4-1; d_gene: NA; CDR3aa: CASSQEKTGYEQYF; CDR3nt: TGCGCCAGCAGCCAAGAGAAGACGGGTTACGAGCAGTACTTC
j_gene: TRBJ2-1; abundance: NA; v_gene: TRBV9; d_gene: TRBD2; CDR3aa: CASNRLAGANEQFF; CDR3nt: TGTGCCAGCAATAGACTAGCGGGAGCCAATGAGCAGTTCTTC
j_gene: TRBJ1-5; abundance: NA; v_gene: TRBV7-8; d_gene: NA; CDR3aa: CASSLEKYSNQPQHF; CDR3nt: TGTGCCAGCAGCTTAGAAAAGTATAGCAATCAGCCCCAGCATTTT
j_gene: TRBJ2-3; abundance: NA; v_gene: TRBV23-1; d_gene: TRBD2; CDR3aa: CASSHGGASTDTQYF; CDR3nt: TGCGCCAGCAGTCACGGGGGGGCTAGCACAGATACGCAGTATTTT
j_gene: TRBJ2-1; abundance: NA; v_gene: TRBV7-9; d_gene: NA; CDR3aa: CASSPPVTSYNEQFF; CDR3nt: TGTGCCAGCAGCCCTCCGGTGACCTCCTACAATGAGCAGTTCTTC
j_gene: TRBJ2-7; abundance: NA; v_gene: TRBV4-1; d_gene: NA; CDR3aa: CASSQDRREGLQGSYEQYF; CDR3nt: TGCGCCAGCAGCCAAGATCGGAGGGAAGGGCTCCAGGGCTCCTACGAGCAGTACTTC
j_gene: TRBJ1-2; abundance: NA; v_gene: TRBV13; d_gene: NA; CDR3aa: CASSLGDGDGYTF; CDR3nt: TGTGCCAGCAGCTTAGGGGACGGAGATGGCTACACCTTC
j_gene: TRBJ2-7; abundance: NA; v_gene: TRBV27; d_gene: NA; CDR3aa: CASSPSWQGSYEQYF; CDR3nt: TGTGCCAGCAGTCCGTCCTGGCAGGGCTCCTACGAGCAGTACTTC
j_gene: TRBJ2-5; abundance: NA; v_gene: TRBV4-2; d_gene: TRBD1; CDR3aa: CASSQEQGIIQETQYF; CDR3nt: TGTGCCAGCAGCCAAGAACAGGGGATAATCCAAGAGACCCAGTACTTC
j_gene: TRBJ2-1; abundance: NA; v_gene: TRBV4-1; d_gene: TRBD2; CDR3aa: CASSQVPSGRATHNEQFF; CDR3nt: TGCGCCAGCAGCCAAGTTCCTAGCGGGAGGGCCACCCACAATGAGCAGTTCTTC
j_gene: TRBJ1-5; abundance: NA; v_gene: TRBV6-5; d_gene: NA; CDR3aa: CASSYSRFSQPQHF; CDR3nt: TGTGCCAGCAGTTACTCCAGGTTTTCCCAGCCCCAGCATTTT
j_gene: TRBJ2-5; abundance: NA; v_gene: TRBV29-1; d_gene: NA; CDR3aa: CSVEVRGRPQETQYF; CDR3nt: TGCAGCGTTGAGGTCAGGGGCAGACCCCAAGAGACCCAGTACTTC
j_gene: TRBJ1-2; abundance: NA; v_gene: TRBV7-2; d_gene: TRBD1; CDR3aa: CASLDRVYGYTF; CDR3nt: TGTGCCAGCCTAGACAGGGTCTATGGCTACACCTTC
j_gene: TRBJ2-7; abundance: NA; v_gene: TRBV4-1; d_gene: TRBD2; CDR3aa: CASSQDRDYSYEQYF; CDR3nt: TGCGCCAGCAGCCAAGACCGGGACTACTCCTACGAGCAGTACTTC
j_gene: TRBJ2-6; abundance: once; v_gene: TRBV6-1; d_gene: NA; CDR3aa: CASSAHMRGTPKSGANVLTF; CDR3nt: TGTGCCAGCAGTGCCCATATGAGAGGGACCCCTAAGTCTGGGGCCAACGTCCTGACTTTC
j_gene: TRBJ1-2; abundance: NA; v_gene: TRBV7-9; d_gene: NA; CDR3aa: CASSFTAGYGYTF; CDR3nt: TGTGCCAGCAGCTTTACGGCGGGCTATGGCTACACCTTC
j_gene: TRBJ2-5; abundance: NA; v_gene: TRBV28; d_gene: TRBD2; CDR3aa: CASSLAGQASGFQETQYF; CDR3nt: TGTGCCAGCAGTTTAGCCGGCCAGGCTAGCGGGTTCCAAGAGACCCAGTACTTC
j_gene: TRBJ2-3; abundance: once; v_gene: TRBV28; d_gene: NA; CDR3aa: CASSLSSRRRFRTDTQYF; CDR3nt: TGTGCCAGCAGTTTATCGTCTCGTAGGAGGTTCAGGACAGATACGCAGTATTTT
j_gene: TRBJ1-1; abundance: NA; v_gene: TRBV5-6; d_gene: NA; CDR3aa: CASSSQVYTEAFF; CDR3nt: TGTGCCAGCAGCTCACAGGTATACACTGAAGCTTTCTTT
j_gene: TRBJ1-1; abundance: once; v_gene: TRBV27; d_gene: TRBD1; CDR3aa: CASSSFTGPGQLNTEAFF; CDR3nt: TGTGCCAGCAGTAGCTTTACGGGACCGGGACAGCTGAACACTGAAGCTTTCTTT
j_gene: TRBJ2-3; abundance: NA; v_gene: TRBV28; d_gene: NA; CDR3aa: CASSPRDGTTDTQYF; CDR3nt: TGTGCCAGCAGTCCGCGGGACGGAACCACAGATACGCAGTATTTT
j_gene: TRBJ2-1; abundance: once; v_gene: TRBV18; d_gene: NA; CDR3aa: CASSPPGVALNYNEQFF; CDR3nt: TGTGCCAGCTCACCACCGGGGGTAGCCCTGAACTACAATGAGCAGTTCTTC
j_gene: TRBJ1-2; abundance: NA; v_gene: TRBV6-5; d_gene: NA; CDR3aa: CASSYSKEGGKNGYTF; CDR3nt: TGTGCCAGCAGTTACTCGAAGGAAGGCGGGAAAAATGGCTACACCTTC
j_gene: TRBJ2-7; abundance: NA; v_gene: TRBV11-2; d_gene: NA; CDR3aa: CASSLGATDLSYEQYF; CDR3nt: TGTGCCAGCAGCTTAGGGGCGACCGACCTCTCCTACGAGCAGTACTTC
j_gene: TRBJ2-1; abundance: NA; v_gene: TRBV7-6; d_gene: NA; CDR3aa: CASSMKADPHYNEQFF; CDR3nt: TGTGCCAGCAGCATGAAAGCGGATCCTCATTACAATGAGCAGTTCTTC
j_gene: TRBJ2-5; abundance: NA; v_gene: TRBV11-2; d_gene: TRBD1; CDR3aa: CASSLFYRGEETQYF; CDR3nt: TGTGCCAGCAGCTTATTCTACAGGGGAGAAGAGACCCAGTACTTC
j_gene: TRBJ2-2; abundance: NA; v_gene: TRBV19; d_gene: NA; CDR3aa: CASLGQGIVPSNTGELFF; CDR3nt: TGTGCCAGTTTGGGGCAGGGAATCGTTCCTTCGAACACCGGGGAGCTGTTTTTT
j_gene: TRBJ1-1; abundance: NA; v_gene: TRBV11-2; d_gene: NA; CDR3aa: CASSSSVNTEAFF; CDR3nt: TGTGCCAGCAGCTCTTCGGTGAACACTGAAGCTTTCTTT
j_gene: TRBJ2-1; abundance: NA; v_gene: TRBV4-1; d_gene: NA; CDR3aa: CASRPGDSYNEQFF; CDR3nt: TGCGCCAGCAGGCCCGGGGACTCCTACAATGAGCAGTTCTTC
j_gene: TRBJ2-1; abundance: NA; v_gene: TRBV29-1; d_gene: NA; CDR3aa: CSVEDPPFGARAYNEQFF; CDR3nt: TGCAGCGTTGAAGATCCCCCCTTCGGGGCTAGGGCCTACAATGAGCAGTTCTTC
j_gene: TRBJ1-1; abundance: NA; v_gene: TRBV7-9; d_gene: NA; CDR3aa: CASSLSGSPEAFF; CDR3nt: TGTGCCAGCAGCTTATCCGGGAGTCCTGAAGCTTTCTTT
j_gene: TRBJ2-3; abundance: NA; v_gene: TRBV12-5; d_gene: NA; CDR3aa: CASGSSGYAQYF; CDR3nt: TGTGCTAGTGGTTCTTCAGGGTACGCGCAGTATTTT
j_gene: TRBJ1-6; abundance: NA; v_gene: TRBV4-1; d_gene: NA; CDR3aa: CASSQVPVPPLHF; CDR3nt: TGCGCCAGCAGCCAAGTCCCCGTCCCACCCCTCCACTTT
j_gene: TRBJ2-7; abundance: NA; v_gene: TRBV19; d_gene: NA; CDR3aa: CASSLDRTLNPYEQYF; CDR3nt: TGTGCCAGTAGCCTCGACAGGACATTAAACCCCTACGAGCAGTACTTC
j_gene: TRBJ2-1; abundance: once; v_gene: TRBV19; d_gene: NA; CDR3aa: CASSRGLSPYNEQFF; CDR3nt: TGTGCCAGTAGTAGGGGGTTGTCACCCTACAATGAGCAGTTCTTC
j_gene: TRBJ2-7; abundance: once; v_gene: TRBV11-2; d_gene: NA; CDR3aa: CASSLGAGSYEQYF; CDR3nt: TGTGCCAGCAGCTTAGGAGCAGGCTCCTACGAGCAGTACTTC